The T cell receptor (beta chain) described here comes from a study of spatial heterogeneity in lung cancer (dated by TCRdb to the late 2010s). Looking at the study overall: Beta-chain transcripts were consistently detected in greater numbers than alpha-chain transcripts, which likely reflects a higher abundance of beta-chain transcripts. In the raw uncorrected reads, each unique combination of TCR and UMI appeared more than ten times on average. TCR alpha and beta repertoires were quantitatively compared across multiple tumor regions, matched nontumor lung and blood in non-small cell lung cancer. Nonsynonymous mutation counts, determined by whole-exome sequencing of tumor tissue, were related to TCR repertoire features. Both alpha and beta chains were TCR-sequenced in samples taken at surgery, namely 220 tumor regions, around 64 matched nontumor lung samples and roughly 56 PBMC samples.

Read against the paper, the sample's time point label means: sample taken at primary tumor resection. TCR sequencing used whole RNA extracted from tumor and nontumor lung tissue, or from cryopreserved PBMC samples, without cell sorting. Donors were 72 patients with early-stage, untreated non-small cell lung cancer from the lung TRACERx cohort. Only patients for whom sufficient RNA was available from at least two tumor regions were selected for TCR sequencing. Study-wide conclusions, independent of this receptor: Ubiquitous expanded tumor TCRs showed up in blood more often at tumor resection than at routine follow-up. Additional single-cell paired TCR alpha and beta sequencing was considered necessary to confirm, at a functional level, the hypothesis that regional TCRs recognize regional mutations.

V is clipped by 4 bases and J by 2 bases, and the sequence between their germline boundaries is 5 bases long. Based on the germline V gene, the CDR1 and CDR2 sequences are MGHDK and SYGVNS. From the cysteine up to the phenylalanine, the CDR3 has a length of 12 residues. Solely the CDR3 DNA is kept, with 36 bases framed from the first base. To prepare the library, 5' RACE was applied. Sequencing was performed on a NextSeq 500. To allow correction of PCR and sequencing errors, the TCR library protocol tagged every TCR cDNA molecule with a unique molecular identifier. As for the original processing: Decombinator tools were used for TCR identification, UMI-based error correction and CDR3 extraction. Expanded TCRs were defined as those above a frequency of 2 per 1,000, corresponding to the top 1% of the tumor frequency distribution. Each repertoire was subsampled 100 times to 5,000 TCRs, after which Renyi diversity was computed with the R vegan package. CDR3 similarity networks were constructed using string-kernel similarity of amino acid triplets, with links drawn between CDR3s whose pairwise similarity was above 0.82. The raw public reads went through TCRdb reprocessing: fastp at Q25, MiXCR clone calling, in-frame beta chains kept. When rows share a CDR3 protein, they turn into one entry using the most common DNA and genes. The V and J calls reflect TCRdb's pipeline rather than the authors' work. The sample data list about 26,000 distinct CDR3 sequences, and roughly 13% of these were observed just once. The ten largest make up around 23% of the sample.

This clonotype was seen repeatedly, ten times or more. There is no known antigen for this receptor. The record has no base qualities; no much larger clone is one base away. The rearranged chain carries TRBV25-1 and TRBJ1-1, with an unclear D gene assignment. The receptor was isolated from a female donor with early-stage non-small cell lung cancer. The sequencing here drew on PBMCs, taken at surgery. The CDR3 loop reads CASSAANTEAFF. In nucleotides, the sequence is TGTGCCAGCAGTGCAGCTAACACTGAAGCTTTCTTT.